This T cell receptor beta chain was sequenced during a study of blood T cell repertoires in COVID-19. Sequenced by immunoSEQ multiplex PCR; TCRdb stores in-frame clones only, minus some. The sample includes around 300,000 clones, roughly 89% of them seen just once. Trimming stripped 4 bases from V and 1 base from J, with 8 bases between. Germline values: CDR1 MDHEN, CDR2 SYDVKM. The CDR3 is made up of 14 amino acids. The chain combines TRBV28 with TRBJ1-5; D is perhaps TRBD1 (6 bases). This TCR derives from a woman younger than 45 with active or convalescent COVID-19. The specimen sequenced was peripheral blood. Here the CDR3 reads CASSSQGSNQPQHF. In DNA, the CDR3 is TGTGCCAGCAGTTCCCAGGGGAGCAATCAGCCCCAGCATTTT. The full variable domain, with the rest looked up from reference TRBV28 and TRBJ1-5, is DVKVTQSSRYLVKRTGEKVFLECVQDMDHENMFWYRQDPGLGLRLIYFSYDVKMKEKGDIPEGYSVSREKKERFSLILESASTNQTSMYLCASSSQGSNQPQHFGDGTRLSIL.